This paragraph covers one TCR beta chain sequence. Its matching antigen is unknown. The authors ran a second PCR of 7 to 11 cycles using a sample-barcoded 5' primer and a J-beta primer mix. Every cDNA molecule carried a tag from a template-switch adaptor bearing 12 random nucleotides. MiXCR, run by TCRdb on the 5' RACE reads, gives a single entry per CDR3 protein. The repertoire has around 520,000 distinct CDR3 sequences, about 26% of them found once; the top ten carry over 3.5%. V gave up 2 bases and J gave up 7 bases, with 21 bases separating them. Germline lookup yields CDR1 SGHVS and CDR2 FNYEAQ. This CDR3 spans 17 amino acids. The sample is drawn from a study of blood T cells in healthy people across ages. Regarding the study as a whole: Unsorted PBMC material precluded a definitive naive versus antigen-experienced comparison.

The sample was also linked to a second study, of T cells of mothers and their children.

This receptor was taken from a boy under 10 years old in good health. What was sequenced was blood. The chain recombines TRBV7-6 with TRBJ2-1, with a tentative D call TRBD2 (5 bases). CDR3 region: CASSLTADRGRGNEQFF. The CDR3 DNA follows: TGTGCCAGCAGCTTAACCGCAGATCGAGGGCGCGGGAATGAGCAGTTCTTC. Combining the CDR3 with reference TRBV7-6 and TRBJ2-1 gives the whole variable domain GAGVSQSPRYKVTKRGQDVALRCDPISGHVSLYWYRQALGQGPEFLTYFNYEAQQDKSGLPNDRFSAERPEGSISTLTIQRTEQRDSAMYRCASSLTADRGRGNEQFFGPGTRLTVL.